This T cell receptor (beta chain) was captured in a study of blood T cells in healthy people across ages. Regarding the study as a whole: Older age went with lower TCR beta diversity per million T cells, in a roughly linear way. The study lacked donor CMV status, which possibly confounded expanded clonotype changes.

Sample-barcoded 5' priming and a J-beta primer mix drove a second PCR of roughly 6 to 12 cycles. TCRdb re-called the 5' RACE reads with MiXCR, one entry per CDR3 protein. Among roughly 800,000 distinct CDR3 sequences listed, about a quarter were seen once. With 0 bases removed from V and 0 bases from J, the gap between germline ends came to 6 bases. The CDR3 sequence is 14 residues long. From germline, CDR1 is LGHDT and CDR2 YNNKEL (reference sequence). At least 6 micrograms of total RNA were extracted per sample. This clonotype showed up just a few times. What it binds is not known. Another study also made use of these data, one on T cells of mothers and their children. As reported in that work: According to the study, all extracted RNA entered cDNA synthesis at roughly 1.5 ug per 15 ul.

The sequenced material came from blood. This rearrangement joins TRBV3-1 to TRBJ2-7; D unclear. This clonotype originated in a boy aged 5-17 years in good health. The CDR3 DNA follows: TGTGCCAGCAGCCAAGAGGCGCCCTCCTACGAGCAGTACTTC. Amino acid sequence: CASSQEAPSYEQYF.